Listed below are T cell receptor beta chains from one sample, sequenced in a study of OX40 agonist ivuxolimab in advanced cancers. Sequencing used immunoSEQ multiplex PCR; TCRdb keeps in-frame clones, though not all of them. The sample comprises 35,000 to 40,000 clones, about 90% of which are singletons, and about 30% rests with the top ten. The sequencing here drew on CD4+ or CD8+ T cells sorted from blood, taken in a trial of the OX40 agonist ivuxolimab. The receptors were sampled from an adult with an advanced solid tumor such as melanoma, head and neck, liver or kidney cancer. CDR3s include the opening cysteine and the closing phenylalanine or tryptophan. The order of the fields is clone size, V gene, J gene, D gene, CDR3 protein, CDR3 DNA. A D gene is named only where the DNA matches it firmly. The size of a clone is reported for some rows only, either as once, few or many, or as a class for expanded clones.

abundance: -; v_gene: TRBV5-1; j_gene: TRBJ1-5; d_gene: -; CDR3aa: CASSLLEQLNQPQHF; CDR3nt: TGCGCCAGCAGCTTACTTGAACAGCTCAATCAGCCCCAGCATTTT
abundance: -; v_gene: TRBV21-1; j_gene: TRBJ2-7; d_gene: -; CDR3aa: CASSKTSRSSSYEQYF; CDR3nt: TGTGCCAGCAGCAAAACCTCGAGGTCTAGCTCCTACGAGCAGTACTTC
abundance: -; v_gene: TRBV2; j_gene: TRBJ2-3; d_gene: TRBD1; CDR3aa: CASSSTVLQGARTDTQYF; CDR3nt: TGTGCCAGCAGTTCAACCGTGCTACAGGGGGCTCGGACAGATACGCAGTATTTT
abundance: once; v_gene: TRBV30; j_gene: TRBJ2-1; d_gene: TRBD2; CDR3aa: CAWKAMYGGRSYNEQFF; CDR3nt: TGTGCCTGGAAAGCGATGTATGGCGGGAGGTCCTACAATGAGCAGTTCTTC
abundance: -; v_gene: TRBV6-1; j_gene: TRBJ2-7; d_gene: TRBD1; CDR3aa: CASRPGQGGDEQYF; CDR3nt: TGTGCCAGCAGGCCGGGACAGGGGGGCGACGAGCAGTACTTC
abundance: -; v_gene: TRBV6-5; j_gene: TRBJ1-1; d_gene: -; CDR3aa: CASRGPTEAFF; CDR3nt: TGTGCCAGCAGGGGGCCAACTGAAGCTTTCTTT
abundance: -; v_gene: TRBV11-1; j_gene: TRBJ1-1; d_gene: -; CDR3aa: CASSLTPVAFF; CDR3nt: TGTGCCAGCAGCTTAACGCCCGTCGCTTTCTTT
abundance: -; v_gene: TRBV6-1; j_gene: TRBJ2-5; d_gene: -; CDR3aa: CASSEPPEGETQYF; CDR3nt: TGTGCCAGCAGTGAACCCCCAGAAGGAGAGACCCAGTACTTC
abundance: -; v_gene: TRBV29-1; j_gene: TRBJ2-7; d_gene: -; CDR3aa: CSVEDFWPRGQYF; CDR3nt: TGCAGCGTTGAAGATTTTTGGCCTCGTGGGCAGTACTTC
abundance: -; v_gene: TRBV23-1; j_gene: TRBJ2-1; d_gene: -; CDR3aa: CASSQYQERLPEQFF; CDR3nt: TGCGCCAGCAGTCAGTACCAGGAGCGACTACCAGAGCAGTTCTTC
abundance: few; v_gene: TRBV28; j_gene: TRBJ2-7; d_gene: TRBD1; CDR3aa: CASSRPKDRAYEQYF; CDR3nt: TGTGCCAGCAGCCGCCCAAAGGACAGGGCCTACGAGCAGTACTTC
abundance: -; v_gene: TRBV7-8; j_gene: TRBJ2-1; d_gene: -; CDR3aa: CASSSLAGARDEQFF; CDR3nt: TGTGCCAGCAGCTCCCTCGCGGGGGCCAGGGATGAGCAGTTCTTC
abundance: -; v_gene: TRBV30; j_gene: TRBJ1-2; d_gene: -; CDR3aa: CAVTRLLNYGYTF; CDR3nt: TGTGCTGTTACACGACTCCTAAACTATGGCTACACCTTC
abundance: -; v_gene: TRBV21-1; j_gene: TRBJ2-7; d_gene: -; CDR3aa: CASSKEGGRGLHYEQYF; CDR3nt: TGTGCCAGCAGCAAAGAAGGTGGGAGGGGACTACACTACGAGCAGTACTTC
abundance: -; v_gene: TRBV5-4; j_gene: TRBJ2-5; d_gene: -; CDR3aa: CASSPEGRETQYF; CDR3nt: TGTGCCAGCAGCCCGGAAGGGCGAGAGACCCAGTACTTC
abundance: -; v_gene: TRBV7-9; j_gene: TRBJ2-2; d_gene: -; CDR3aa: CASSPEYSTGELFF; CDR3nt: TGTGCCAGCAGCCCAGAATACTCTACCGGGGAGCTGTTTTTT